These 22 T cell receptor beta chains were sequenced from one sample in a study of CD8+CD57+ T cells in acquired aplastic anemia (dated 2018 in TCRdb). TCRdb names Illumina HiSeq 2000 as the instrument used. Genomic DNA was used as template for profiling of TCR beta VDJ combinations and CDR3 sequences. The public reads were quality trimmed at Q25 with fastp and then assembled into clones with MiXCR by TCRdb, keeping productive beta chains. Each CDR3 protein gets just one entry, which takes the most common genes and DNA from the rows behind it. Recorded for this sample are a few hundred thousand distinct CDR3 sequences; around 33% of them occurred a single time. The leading ten clones occupy around 0.82% of the sample. The patients picked for sequencing were ones in whom flow cytometry had shown an expansion of CD8+CD57+ cells. Material for sequencing was sorted CD4+, CD8+, or CD8+CD57+ T cells (not recorded which) from PBMCs. The source of these receptors is a human donor with aplastic anemia.

This rearrangement joins TRBV29-1 to TRBJ2-7, with 10 bases lining up with TRBD2. CDR1 is SQVTM and CDR2 is ANQGSEA in the germline V gene. This CDR3 region has 14 residues. V lost 7 bases, J lost 1 base, and 7 bases stayed unmatched. The DNA of the CDR3 is TGCAGCGCCAGGCTAGCGGGGGTGTCCTACGAGCAGTACTTC. Amino acids: CSARLAGVSYEQYF.

This clonotype was counted between two and nine times. V is TRBV4-1 and J is TRBJ1-6; D gene unclear. There are 17 residues in the CDR3. Trimming removed 0 bases at V and 2 bases at J, with 11 bases between. Germline V lookup: CDR1 MGHRA, CDR2 YSYEKL. The CDR3 spells CASSQDSGVPYNSPLHF. The CDR3 nucleotides read TGCGCCAGCAGCCAAGATAGCGGGGTGCCCTATAATTCACCCCTCCACTTT.

The chain uses TRBV20-1 and TRBJ1-1, with TRBD1 as a possible D gene (5 bases). This CDR3 contains 13 residues. V was pared by 5 bases and J by 10 bases, with 20 bases between. CDR1 is DFQATT, CDR2 SNEGSKA, per germline (reference sequence). This CDR3 is CSAGSTLKGSAFF. The CDR3 nucleotides read TGCAGTGCTGGGAGTACCCTAAAGGGGTCAGCTTTCTTT.

In this sample, this clonotype turned up many times. This chain connects TRBV7-2 to TRBJ1-2; a weak D match, TRBD1 (5 bases). The CDR3 spans 15 residues. Germline V CDR1 and CDR2: SGHTA, FQGNSA. V dropped 2 bases and J dropped 1 base, with 11 bases sitting between them. The CDR3 loop reads CASSLLGRDNYGYTF. CDR3 nucleotides: TGTGCCAGCAGCTTACTCGGCAGGGATAACTATGGCTACACCTTC. Based on the CDR3 plus reference TRBV7-2 and TRBJ1-2, the full variable domain is GAGVSQSPSNKVTEKGKDVELRCDPISGHTALYWYRQSLGQGLEFLIYFQGNSAPDKSGLPSDRFSAERTGGSVSTLTIQRTQQEDSAVYLCASSLLGRDNYGYTFGSGTRLTVV.

This clonotype was seen ten or more times. The chain couples TRBV4-2 to TRBJ2-7, with D possibly being TRBD1 (6 bases). The CDR3 length is 12 residues. Germline assignment: CDR1 LGHNA and CDR2 YNFKEQ. V was cut by 0 bases and J by 6 bases, with 6 bases left in between. This CDR3 is CASSQEGAEQYF. DNA for the CDR3: TGTGCCAGCAGCCAAGAGGGGGCCGAGCAGTACTTC.

This chain connects TRBV6-1 to TRBJ2-7; 7 bases match TRBD1. This CDR3 has 14 amino acids. Germline V gene data show CDR1 as MNHNS and CDR2 as SASEGT. V shed 6 bases, J shed 4 bases, and the junction held 9 bases outside the gene matches. The CDR3 DNA reads as TGTGCCAGCAGACCCCCGGACAGGAATTACGAGCAGTACTTC. This gives the protein CASRPPDRNYEQYF.

This chain links TRBV2 with TRBJ1-2, with 7 bases that match TRBD1. With 6 bases clipped from V and 7 bases from J, the junction kept 14 bases outside the gene matches. This CDR3 spans 15 amino acids. Germline CDR1 SNHLY, CDR2 FYNNEI. The CDR3 here is CASSPTPRQGSGYTF. The CDR3 nucleotides are TGTGCCAGCAGCCCAACCCCTAGACAGGGTTCTGGCTACACCTTC.

On this clonotype itself: The final CDR3 position lacks the conserved phenylalanine or tryptophan, pointing to a likely read error. This chain connects TRBV6-1 to TRBJ1-2; 8 bases align to TRBD1. The CDR3 loop spans 14 amino acids. After removal of 10 bases from V and 2 bases from J, the junction contained 9 bases not matched to a gene. Germline lookup yields CDR1 MNHNS and CDR2 SASEGT. The chain's CDR3 is CATKTGVGNYGYTS. CDR3 DNA sequence: TGTGCCACCAAGACAGGGGTTGGGAACTATGGCTACACCTCC.

V usage is TRBV6-1 and J usage is TRBJ1-5; D remains unclear. The CDR3 loop spans 17 amino acids. Germline-derived CDR1 and CDR2 are MNHNS and SASEGT. The V end lost 0 bases, the J end lost 2 bases, and 14 bases lay between the germline ends. The CDR3 region has the DNA TGTGCCAGCAGTGAAGCCCCGGGAGGTCGGGGCAATCAGCCCCAGCATTTT. Its protein is CASSEAPGGRGNQPQHF.

At least ten counts were recorded for this clonotype. The rearrangement joins TRBV5-1 to TRBJ1-6; 9 positions match TRBD1. Trimming at V came to 3 bases and at J to 10 bases, leaving 2 bases not matched to a gene. The germline V gene has CDR1 SGHRS and CDR2 YFSETQ. The CDR3 spans 13 residues. The CDR3 reads CASSSTGGSPLHF. CDR3 in DNA: TGCGCCAGCAGCTCGACAGGGGGGTCACCCCTCCACTTT.

At least ten counts were recorded for this clonotype. The chain joins TRBV24-1 to TRBJ2-7; 8 bases are a match to TRBD2. There are 9 residues in the CDR3. Trimming removed 9 bases from V and 12 bases from J; junction bases left unmatched: 3. Per the germline V gene, CDR1 is KGHDR and CDR2 is SFDVKD. CDR3 residues: CATREGRYF. CDR3 nucleotide sequence: TGTGCCACCCGGGAGGGCCGGTACTTC.

This clonotype was counted many times. The V call is TRBV5-1, the J call TRBJ2-7, with a tentative D call TRBD1 (5 bases). Per germline, CDR1 SGHRS and CDR2 YFSETQ. The length of the CDR3 is 12 residues. The V gene lost 4 bases and the J gene lost 5 bases, with 10 bases spanning the gap. The CDR3 loop is CASSQGWDEQYF. The CDR3 bases are TGCGCCAGCAGCCAGGGCTGGGACGAGCAGTACTTC.

This clonotype came up many times. The chain carries TRBV11-2 and TRBJ1-2, with a tentative D call TRBD1 (5 bases). CDR3 length equals 14 residues. Trimming took off 0 bases at V and 8 bases at J, with 13 bases between the two ends. In germline, CDR1 is SGHAT, CDR2 FQNNGV. The CDR3 nucleotides are TGTGCCAGCAGCTTAGACCCAGGGATTGGGGGCTACACCTTC. This gives the protein CASSLDPGIGGYTF.

The rearrangement joins TRBV5-5 to TRBJ1-3; no reliable D call. Germline V gives CDR1 SGHKS, CDR2 YYEKEE (reference sequence). Trimming cost V 4 bases and J 2 bases, with 13 bases left between them. The CDR3 covers 15 residues. The DNA of the CDR3 is TGTGCCAGCAGCAACGGGGTCAGTCCTGGAAACACCATATATTTT. It is translated as CASSNGVSPGNTIYF.

The chain joins TRBV29-1 to TRBJ2-7, with TRBD1 matching over 12 bases. The CDR3 spans 15 residues. J lost 6 bases, V lost 1 base, and 7 bases had no gene match. Germline V gene sequence: CDR1 SQVTM, CDR2 ANQGSEA. CDR3 loop: CSVEGSGTGGGEQYF. In DNA form, the CDR3 reads TGCAGCGTTGAAGGTTCCGGGACAGGGGGCGGCGAGCAGTACTTC.

This clonotype was seen once. The V and J genes are TRBV15 and TRBJ2-7, with D unresolved. V was clipped by 4 bases and J by 6 bases, with 13 bases between them. The CDR3 contains 13 residues. Germline CDR1 reads LNHNV; CDR2 reads YYDKDF (reference sequence). CDR3 DNA sequence: TGTGCCACCAGCACCCTGACCCAGAGCGAGCAGTACTTC. Protein product: CATSTLTQSEQYF.

This chain links TRBV20-1 with TRBJ2-5, with 12 bases matching TRBD2. CDR3 length equals 14 residues. The trim removed 1 base at V and 7 bases at J, leaving 4 bases unmatched. In germline, CDR1 is DFQATT, CDR2 SNEGSKA (reference sequence). The chain's CDR3 is CSARAGLAGTTQYF. CDR3 bases: TGCAGTGCTAGAGCCGGACTAGCGGGAACGACCCAGTACTTC.

The chain recombines TRBV20-1 with TRBJ2-1, with D perhaps TRBD2 (7 bases). Trimming shortened V by 7 bases and J by 7 bases, and 14 bases separated the two germline ends. Germline CDR1 DFQATT, CDR2 SNEGSKA (reference sequence). This CDR3 region has 12 residues. The CDR3: CSGRGAGNEQFF. The DNA for the CDR3 is TGCAGTGGTCGGGGGGCGGGTAATGAGCAGTTCTTC.

This clonotype was observed a handful of times. A read error may be the cause here, since a much bigger clone is one base away. The rearrangement links TRBV7-4 to TRBJ1-2; 7 bases fit TRBD1. V gave up 5 bases and J gave up 2 bases; unmatched junction bases: 14. The CDR3 spans 17 residues. Germline CDR1 is SGHVT and CDR2 is SQSDAQ. This CDR3 is CASSIGGRWGQNYGYTF. CDR3 nucleotide sequence: TGTGCCAGCAGCATAGGCGGCCGTTGGGGACAGAACTATGGCTACACCTTC.

The V and J genes are TRBV25-1 and TRBJ1-3; no firm D call. The CDR3 contains 16 residues. Germline assignment: CDR1 MGHDK and CDR2 SYGVNS. V lost 3 bases, J lost 7 bases, and 19 bases lay in between. This CDR3 is CASSDQRTAHWNTIYF. The CDR3 nucleotides are TGTGCCAGCAGTGATCAAAGGACGGCGCATTGGAACACCATATATTTT.

The V and J genes are TRBV29-1 and TRBJ1-4; TRBD1 matches 9 bases. The ends lost 1 base at V and 6 bases at J; junction bases unmatched: 6. Germline V CDR1 and CDR2: SQVTM, ANQGSEA. CDR3 size: 15 residues. The DNA for the CDR3 is TGCAGCGTTGAAGCCTCGGGACAGGGAGATGAAAAACTGTTTTTT. Protein sequence: CSVEASGQGDEKLFF.

This clonotype was recorded at least ten times. The chain joins TRBV29-1 to TRBJ2-7; D gene unclear. The CDR3 is 12 residues long. CDR1 SQVTM and CDR2 ANQGSEA come from the germline V gene. Deletions cut 6 bases from V and 3 bases from J, with 12 bases between. The CDR3 sequence: CSVTGPNYEQYF. For the CDR3, the DNA is TGCAGCGTCACCGGACCTAACTACGAGCAGTACTTC.